The 26 T cell receptor beta chains below come from one sample, sequenced in a study of OX40 agonist ivuxolimab in advanced cancers. The assay was immunoSEQ multiplex PCR, and TCRdb's table has in-frame clones only and misses some. This table has over 45,000 clones, about 81% appearing once. The sequencing here drew on CD4+ or CD8+ T cells sorted from blood, taken in a trial of the OX40 agonist ivuxolimab. The receptors here all came from an adult with an advanced solid tumor such as melanoma, head and neck, liver or kidney cancer.

The rearrangement links TRBV5-1 to TRBJ2-3; perhaps TRBD1 as D (5 bases). Germline lookup yields CDR1 SGHRS and CDR2 YFSETQ. The CDR3 covers 16 residues. Trimming removed 1 base from V and 0 bases from J, with 12 bases in between. CDR3 sequence reads: CASSLTGHLSTDTQYF. The CDR3 nucleotides are TGCGCCAGCAGCTTGACCGGACACCTTAGCACAGATACGCAGTATTTT. The whole variable domain, remainder taken from reference TRBV5-1 and TRBJ2-3, is KAGVTQTPRYLIKTRGQQVTLSCSPISGHRSVSWYQQTPGQGLQFLFEYFSETQRNKGNFPGRFSGRQFSNSRSEMNVSTLELGDSALYLCASSLTGHLSTDTQYFGPGTRLTVL.

The chain employs TRBV15 and TRBJ1-5; D perhaps matches TRBD1 (5 bases). The CDR3 has 15 residues. Between the trimmed V and J ends, which lost 0 bases and 5 bases, there was a span of 11 bases. Germline V lookup: CDR1 LNHNV, CDR2 YYDKDF (reference sequence). CDR3 amino acids: CATSRDAGWDQPQHF. CDR3 DNA: TGTGCCACCAGCAGAGATGCAGGGTGGGATCAGCCCCAGCATTTT.

The chain employs TRBV7-2 and TRBJ1-1; D gene uncertain. Trimming stripped 5 bases from V and 0 bases from J, with 13 bases between. The CDR3 has 15 residues. Looked up from germline, CDR1 is SGHTA and CDR2 is FQGNSA. CDR3 DNA sequence: TGTGCCAGCAGCCCCCGGGGAGGTGTGAACACTGAAGCTTTCTTT. It yields the protein CASSPRGGVNTEAFF.

The chain carries TRBV29-1 and TRBJ2-3, with 7 bases that match TRBD1. This CDR3 region has 14 residues. CDR1 and CDR2 (germline): SQVTM, ANQGSEA. After removal of 4 bases from V and 2 bases from J, the junction contained 6 bases not matched to a gene. Written as DNA, the CDR3 is TGCAGCGTTGTCCTCACAGGGGCCACAGATACGCAGTATTTT. It codes for CSVVLTGATDTQYF.

The chain joins TRBV10-3 to TRBJ2-2; no clear D. V was shortened by 10 bases and J by 2 bases, with 8 bases between the two germline ends. Germline V gene data show CDR1 as ENHRY and CDR2 as SYGVKD. This CDR3 spans 12 amino acids. CDR3 sequence reads: CATLLNTGELFF. CDR3 coding DNA: TGTGCCACCCTACTTAACACCGGGGAGCTGTTTTTT.

This clone has only a few counts. CDR3 nucleotides: TGTGCCTGGTCACAGGACACCGTCTCCTACGAGCAGTACTTC. This translates into CAWSQDTVSYEQYF. The chain couples TRBV30 to TRBJ2-7; possibly TRBD1 for D (5 bases). This CDR3 spans 14 amino acids. Per germline, CDR1 GTSNPN and CDR2 SVGIG (reference sequence). V lost 5 bases and J lost 0, with 14 bases in between.

The genes are TRBV7-9 and TRBJ2-5, with D perhaps TRBD1 (6 bases). The V end was cut by 4 bases, the J end by 3 bases, with 9 bases between. The CDR3 runs to 13 residues. Per germline, CDR1 SEHNR and CDR2 FQNEAQ (reference sequence). The CDR3 DNA reads as TGTGCCAGCAGCTCCAACAGGGAAGAGACCCAGTACTTC. It yields the protein CASSSNREETQYF.

The rearrangement links TRBV19 to TRBJ1-5, with a tentative D call TRBD1 (6 bases). Germline V gene sequence: CDR1 LNHDA, CDR2 SQIVND (reference sequence). V was cut by 9 bases and J by 6 bases, with 18 bases left in between. The CDR3 runs 14 residues. CDR3 bases: TGTGCCAGCCAATACGTTGGGGGCAGTCAGCCCCAGCATTTT. Protein product: CASQYVGGSQPQHF. Full variable domain (missing parts from reference TRBV19 and TRBJ1-5): DGGITQSPKYLFRKEGQNVTLSCEQNLNHDAMYWYRQDPGQGLRLIYYSQIVNDFQKGDIAEGYSVSREKKESFPLTVTSAQKNPTAFYLCASQYVGGSQPQHFGDGTRLSIL.

V is TRBV25-1 and J is TRBJ2-3; TRBD2 is a possible D gene (5 bases). CDR3 length equals 13 residues. CDR1 MGHDK and CDR2 SYGVNS come from the germline V gene. The V end lost 10 bases, the J end lost 5 bases, and 16 bases lay between the germline ends. The CDR3 here is CATGMVTGDTQYF. As DNA, the CDR3 is TGTGCCACCGGGATGGTCACCGGAGATACGCAGTATTTT.

The V gene is TRBV11-2, the J gene TRBJ2-3, with 7 nucleotides matching TRBD1. Losses at the gene ends were 0 bases for V and 2 bases for J; bases not matched to a gene: 5. The CDR3 has 16 residues. Germline-derived CDR1 and CDR2 are SGHAT and FQNNGV. The CDR3: CASSLDGTAYTDTQYF. CDR3 DNA sequence: TGTGCCAGCAGCTTAGATGGGACAGCGTACACAGATACGCAGTATTTT.

This clone appeared once. The rearrangement joins TRBV15 to TRBJ2-5; D may match TRBD1 or TRBD2 (6 bases each). Per germline, CDR1 LNHNV and CDR2 YYDKDF (reference sequence). The length of the CDR3 is 19 residues. Trimming stripped 0 bases from V and 3 bases from J, with 23 bases between. CDR3 nucleotides: TGTGCCACCAGCAGAGATGGGGGGACAAGGGGGTTAGGAAAAGAGACCCAGTACTTC. Protein: CATSRDGGTRGLGKETQYF.

The chain uses TRBV19 and TRBJ2-7, with D possibly TRBD2 on 6 matching bases. With 3 bases removed from V and 0 bases from J, the gap between germline ends came to 9 bases. Germline CDR1 reads LNHDA; CDR2 reads SQIVND (reference sequence). The CDR3 has 14 residues. Written as DNA, the CDR3 is TGTGCCAGTAGTATGCGGGGAGGCTCCTACGAGCAGTACTTC. It yields the protein CASSMRGGSYEQYF. Looking up the rest from reference TRBV19 and TRBJ2-7 gives the full variable domain: DGGITQSPKYLFRKEGQNVTLSCEQNLNHDAMYWYRQDPGQGLRLIYYSQIVNDFQKGDIAEGYSVSREKKESFPLTVTSAQKNPTAFYLCASSMRGGSYEQYFGPGTRLTVT.

The rearrangement links TRBV19 to TRBJ1-1, with a possible D match to TRBD1 (6 bases). This CDR3 comprises 13 residues. Trimming took off 8 bases at V and 5 bases at J, with 15 bases between the two ends. Germline-derived CDR1 and CDR2 are LNHDA and SQIVND (reference sequence). As DNA, the CDR3 is TGTGCCAGTGACAGGAGGGGGGTGACTGAAGCTTTCTTT. Amino acids: CASDRRGVTEAFF.

The V and J genes are TRBV10-3 and TRBJ1-2; tentative D call: TRBD1 (6 bases). CDR3 length: 13 amino acids. Germline values: CDR1 ENHRY, CDR2 SYGVKD. V lost 2 bases to trimming and J lost 7 bases, with 11 bases between them. CDR3 region: CAISEPRTAGYTF. The DNA for the CDR3 is TGTGCCATCAGTGAGCCAAGGACAGCTGGCTACACCTTC.

The genes are TRBV10-3 and TRBJ2-3; TRBD2 matches at 10 bases. The CDR3 runs 15 residues. Germline V gene lookup returns CDR1 ENHRY and CDR2 SYGVKD. With 2 bases clipped from V and 1 base from J, the junction kept 0 bases outside the gene matches. This CDR3 reads CAISEGLAGTDTQYF. The CDR3 nucleotides are TGTGCCATCAGTGAGGGACTAGCGGGCACAGATACGCAGTATTTT.

The V call is TRBV7-9, the J call TRBJ1-1; D unresolved. The V end lost 6 bases, the J end lost 6 bases, and 20 bases lay between the germline ends. Germline V gene lookup returns CDR1 SEHNR and CDR2 FQNEAQ (reference sequence). The length of the CDR3 is 15 residues. The CDR3, as DNA: TGTGCCAGCAGTTACATCTTAGGCCCCCCGGCTGAAGCTTTCTTT. Translated: CASSYILGPPAEAFF.

The chain couples TRBV18 to TRBJ1-1; possibly TRBD1 for D (5 bases). The CDR3 sequence is 15 residues long. The V gene lost 3 bases and the J gene lost 1 base, with 12 bases spanning the gap. From germline, CDR1 is KGHSH and CDR2 LQKENI. CDR3 nucleotides: TGTGCCAGCTCACCCCGGGACCGACAGAACACTGAAGCTTTCTTT. Translated, it gives CASSPRDRQNTEAFF.

The V and J genes are TRBV4-1 and TRBJ1-4, with a possible D match to TRBD1 (6 bases). CDR1 and CDR2 (germline): MGHRA, YSYEKL. V shed 3 bases and J shed 6 bases, with 11 bases lying between them. The CDR3 runs 14 residues. Here the CDR3 reads CASSHRQDDEKLFF. The CDR3 nucleotides read TGCGCCAGCAGCCATCGACAGGACGATGAAAAACTGTTTTTT.

The chain employs TRBV6-6 and TRBJ2-3; the D is unclear. CDR3 size: 13 residues. The V gene lost 7 bases and the J gene lost 5 bases, with 13 bases spanning the gap. CDR1 and CDR2 from the germline V gene are MNHNY and SVGAGI (reference sequence). The chain's CDR3 is CASTPLEQDTQYF. CDR3 coding DNA: TGTGCCAGCACCCCGCTAGAGCAAGATACGCAGTATTTT.

The rearrangement uses TRBV6-1 and TRBJ2-1; 8 nucleotides align to TRBD2. The V and J ends lost 0 bases and 7 bases, in that order; junction bases with no gene match: 8. The germline CDR1 and CDR2 sequences are MNHNS and SASEGT. The CDR3 is 16 amino acids. The CDR3 here is CASSEAPSGSWNEQFF. The CDR3 DNA follows: TGTGCCAGCAGTGAAGCCCCCAGCGGGAGCTGGAATGAGCAGTTCTTC.

Remarks on this clone: The junction departs from the called germline gene at one end, perhaps through a read error. This same CDR3 is encoded by further DNA sequences in the sample. This chain uses TRBV5-1 with TRBJ2-3, with D possibly being TRBD1 (6 bases). Germline V CDR1 and CDR2: SGHRS, YFSETQ. CDR3 length: 14 amino acids. This CDR3 reads CASSLDSDTDTQYF. The CDR3 DNA is TGCGCCAGCAGTTTGGACAGTGACACAGATACGCAGTATTTT.

The genes are TRBV6-5 and TRBJ2-1, with a possible D match to TRBD1 (6 bases). Germline V gives CDR1 MNHEY, CDR2 SVGAGI. The CDR3 runs 13 residues. V shed 2 bases and J shed 6 bases, with 8 bases lying between them. Written as DNA, the CDR3 is TGTGCCAGCAGTTACATCAGGGGCAATGAGCAGTTCTTC. Its protein product is CASSYIRGNEQFF.

This chain connects TRBV5-1 to TRBJ2-5; 12 bases map to TRBD2. This CDR3 contains 15 residues. Germline lookup yields CDR1 SGHRS and CDR2 YFSETQ. With V trimmed by 3 bases and J by 0 bases, 0 bases remained unmatched. The CDR3 DNA is TGCGCCAGCAGCTGGACTAGCGGGAACCAAGAGACCCAGTACTTC. Translated, it gives CASSWTSGNQETQYF.

The chain employs TRBV27 and TRBJ2-4; 10 positions match TRBD1. V trimming: 5 bases; J trimming: 5 bases; junction bases outside the gene matches: 12. This CDR3 is built from 17 residues. Per germline, CDR1 MNHEY and CDR2 SMNVEV (reference sequence). CDR3 in DNA: TGTGCCAGCAGTCTGCGTTTGCGACAGGGGGCAGAAAACATTCAGTACTTC. This sequence encodes CASSLRLRQGAENIQYF.

The chain joins TRBV9 to TRBJ2-1; 7 positions match TRBD2. J gave up 5 bases and V 1 base, and 18 bases lay outside the gene matches. The CDR3 has 19 residues. Germline values: CDR1 SGDLS, CDR2 YYNGEE. CDR3: CASSVFQGSSGSPHNEQFF. CDR3 coding DNA: TGTGCCAGCAGCGTATTTCAGGGTTCTAGCGGCTCACCCCACAATGAGCAGTTCTTC. The whole variable domain, remainder taken from reference TRBV9 and TRBJ2-1, is DSGVTQTPKHLITATGQRVTLRCSPRSGDLSVYWYQQSLDQGLQFLIQYYNGEERAKGNILERFSAQQFPDLHSELNLSSLELGDSALYFCASSVFQGSSGSPHNEQFFGPGTRLTVL.

The chain couples TRBV4-1 to TRBJ1-5; 7 bases match TRBD1. Trimming took 5 bases from V and 0 from J; bases not matched to a gene: 4. The CDR3 is 15 amino acids. In germline, CDR1 is MGHRA, CDR2 YSYEKL. CDR3 residues: CASSKGQFSNQPQHF. The CDR3 nucleotides are TGCGCCAGCAGCAAGGGACAGTTTAGCAATCAGCCCCAGCATTTT.